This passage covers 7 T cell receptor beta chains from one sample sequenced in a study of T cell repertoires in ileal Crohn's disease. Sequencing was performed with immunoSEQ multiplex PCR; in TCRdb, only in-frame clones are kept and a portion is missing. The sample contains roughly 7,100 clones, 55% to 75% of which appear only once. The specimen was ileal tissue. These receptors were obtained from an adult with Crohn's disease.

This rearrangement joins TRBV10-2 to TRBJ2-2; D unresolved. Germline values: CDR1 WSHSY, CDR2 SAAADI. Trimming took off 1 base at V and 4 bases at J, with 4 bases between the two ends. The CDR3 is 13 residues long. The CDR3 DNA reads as TGCGCCAGCAGTGAGTTCGGCACCGGGGAGCTGTTTTTT. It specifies CASSEFGTGELFF.

CDR3: CASSRQGAGEKLFF. Written as DNA, the CDR3 is TGTGCCAGCAGTCGACAGGGGGCTGGTGAAAAACTGTTTTTT. The J gene is TRBJ1-4, the V gene TRBV27; TRBD1 matches at 10 bases. Germline CDR1 and CDR2: MNHEY and SMNVEV (reference sequence). The CDR3 length is 14 residues. V was clipped by 5 bases and J by 7 bases; unmatched bases: 4. Full variable domain (remainder filled in from reference TRBV27 and TRBJ1-4): EAQVTQNPRYLITVTGKKLTVTCSQNMNHEYMSWYRQDPGLGLRQIYYSMNVEVTDKGDVPEGYKVSRKEKRNFPLILESPSPNQTSLYFCASSRQGAGEKLFFGSGTQLSVL.

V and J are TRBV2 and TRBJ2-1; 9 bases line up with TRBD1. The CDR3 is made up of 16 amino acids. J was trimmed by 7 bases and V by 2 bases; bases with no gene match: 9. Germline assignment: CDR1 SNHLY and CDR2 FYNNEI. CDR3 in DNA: TGTGCCAGCAGTGAAACAACAGGGGGCACATTGAATGAGCAGTTCTTC. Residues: CASSETTGGTLNEQFF.

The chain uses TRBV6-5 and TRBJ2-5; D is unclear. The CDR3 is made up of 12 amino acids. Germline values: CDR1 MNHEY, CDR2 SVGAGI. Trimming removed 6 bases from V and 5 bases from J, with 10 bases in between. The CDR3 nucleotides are TGTGCCAGCAGCCCGGGTGGGGAGACCCAGTACTTC. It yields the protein CASSPGGETQYF.

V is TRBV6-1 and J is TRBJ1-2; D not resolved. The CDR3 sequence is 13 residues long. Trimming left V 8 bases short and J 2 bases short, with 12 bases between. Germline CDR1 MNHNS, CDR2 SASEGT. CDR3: CASSVAFNYGYTF. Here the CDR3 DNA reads TGTGCCAGCTCCGTGGCCTTCAACTATGGCTACACCTTC.

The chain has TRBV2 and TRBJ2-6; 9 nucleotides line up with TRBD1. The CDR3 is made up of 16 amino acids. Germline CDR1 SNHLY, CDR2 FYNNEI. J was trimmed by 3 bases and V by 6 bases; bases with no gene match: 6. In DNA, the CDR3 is TGTGCCAGCAGCGCCGGGACAGGGTTTGGGGCCAACGTCCTGACTTTC. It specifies CASSAGTGFGANVLTF.

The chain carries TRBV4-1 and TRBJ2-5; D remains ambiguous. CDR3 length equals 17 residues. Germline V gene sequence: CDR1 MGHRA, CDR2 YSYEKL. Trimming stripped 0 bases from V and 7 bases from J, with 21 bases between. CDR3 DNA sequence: TGCGCCAGCAGCCAAGATGAGTTCGGCAGGCCTCCAGGGACCCAGTACTTC. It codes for CASSQDEFGRPPGTQYF.